These 14 T cell receptor beta chains share one sample of origin, sequenced in a study of T cells in Graves' hyperthyroidism and ophthalmopathy (dated by TCRdb to about 2019). Receptors were amplified or captured by multiplex PCR. Sequencer: Illumina HiSeq 2000. Amplification of TCR beta CDR3 regions was carried out from RNA transcripts. For the first round of RT-PCR on the TCR CDR3, the HTBI primer set was used together with the Qiagen OneStep RT-PCR kit. The raw public data were reprocessed by TCRdb itself: fastp quality trimming at Q25, MiXCR clonotype calling, in-frame beta chains only. Identical CDR3 protein sequences are pooled into one entry, listed with their most common genes and DNA. The table for this sample lists approximately 710,000 distinct CDR3 sequences; around 15% of them were counted only once. The ten largest clones add up to around a sixth of the sample. The specimen was blood. The receptor source for this set is a man aged 50-60 years with Graves' hyperthyroidism.

This clonotype came up a few times. This chain uses TRBV28 with TRBJ2-1; TRBD2 is a possible D gene (7 bases). Germline loops: CDR1 MDHEN, CDR2 SYDVKM. V was shortened by 6 bases and J by 4 bases, with 19 bases between the two germline ends. The CDR3 is made up of 16 amino acids. The CDR3 nucleotides are TGTGCCAGCAGCCTCCGTGGGGGGGGGCCGTACAATGAGCAGTTCTTC. Translating it yields CASSLRGGGPYNEQFF.

As concerns this clonotype: A much larger clonotype is one base distant, so this may be a read error. V gene TRBV6-2 or TRBV6-3 combines with J gene TRBJ2-1; the match to TRBD2 covers 9 bases. V lost 6 bases, J lost 0 bases, and 15 bases stayed unmatched. Germline CDR1 and CDR2: MNHEY and SVGEGT. This CDR3 is built from 19 residues. Here the CDR3 reads CASRPSPETSGSSYNEQFF. The CDR3 nucleotides are TGTGCCAGCAGACCCTCTCCCGAGACTAGCGGAAGCTCCTACAATGAGCAGTTCTTC.

This clonotype was counted many times. This rearrangement joins TRBV28 to TRBJ1-2; D is unresolved. Germline V gene sequence: CDR1 MDHEN, CDR2 SYDVKM. The CDR3 spans 13 residues. V shed 4 bases and J shed 2 bases, with 8 bases lying between them. CDR3 sequence (DNA): TGTGCCAGCAGTTCCACAGAGAACTATGGCTACACCTTC. This encodes CASSSTENYGYTF.

This clonotype was seen ten or more times. The chain is built from TRBV7-8 and TRBJ2-5, with D tentatively TRBD1 or TRBD2 (5 bases each). Per the germline V gene, CDR1 is SGHVS and CDR2 is FQNEAQ. CDR3 length: 14 residues. The V gene lost 3 bases and the J gene lost 5 bases, with 13 bases spanning the gap. This chain's CDR3 is CASSFRARGETQYF. Here the CDR3 DNA reads TGTGCCAGCAGCTTCCGGGCGAGGGGTGAGACCCAGTACTTC.

This clonotype was counted only a few times. The rearrangement uses TRBV9 and TRBJ2-7; D is possibly TRBD1 or TRBD2 (5 bases each). Trimming removed 3 bases from V and 4 bases from J, with 11 bases in between. Germline assignment: CDR1 SGDLS and CDR2 YYNGEE. This CDR3 has 13 residues. This CDR3 reads CASSGGLGYEQYF. DNA of the CDR3: TGTGCCAGCAGCGGGGGGTTAGGGTACGAGCAGTACTTC.

This clonotype was detected only a few times. The DNA for the CDR3 is TGCAGTGCAAAGGACAGATCTAATTCACCCCTCCACTTT. Amino acids: CSAKDRSNSPLHF. J is TRBJ1-6 and V is TRBV20-1, with D tentatively TRBD1 (6 bases). V was cut by 6 bases and J by 6 bases, with 12 bases left in between. The germline gives CDR1 DFQATT, CDR2 SNEGSKA (reference sequence). CDR3 length equals 13 residues.

This clonotype was counted a few times. The J gene is TRBJ2-7, the V gene TRBV5-5; a weak D match, TRBD1 (5 bases). Germline V gene data show CDR1 as SGHKS and CDR2 as YYEKEE (reference sequence). The CDR3 has 15 amino acids. V was cut by 2 bases and J by 2 bases, with 14 bases left in between. The DNA for the CDR3 is TGTGCCAGCAGCTTCGAAAGGACACCAACCTACGAGCAGTACTTC. Translating gives CASSFERTPTYEQYF. Looking up the rest from reference TRBV5-5 and TRBJ2-7 gives the full variable domain: DAGVTQSPTHLIKTRGQQVTLRCSPISGHKSVSWYQQVLGQGPQFIFQYYEKEERGRGNFPDRFSARQFPNYSSELNVNALLLGDSALYLCASSFERTPTYEQYFGPGTRLTVT.

This clonotype appeared many times. V and J are TRBV2 and TRBJ1-5; D ambiguous. This CDR3 spans 14 amino acids. Deletions cut 2 bases from V and 7 bases from J, with 12 bases between. Per the germline V gene, CDR1 is SNHLY and CDR2 is FYNNEI. CDR3 sequence: CASSEYEGGQPQHF. DNA of the CDR3: TGTGCCAGCAGTGAATATGAGGGAGGGCAGCCCCAGCATTTT. The full variable domain, its missing parts supplied by reference TRBV2 and TRBJ1-5, is EPEVTQTPSHQVTQMGQEVILRCVPISNHLYFYWYRQILGQKVEFLVSFYNNEISEKSEIFDDQFSVERPDGSNFTLKIRSTKLEDSAMYFCASSEYEGGQPQHFGDGTRLSIL.

In this sample, this clonotype turned up a few times. The genes are TRBV12-3 or TRBV12-4 and TRBJ2-5; TRBD2 aligns across 8 bases. V was clipped by 6 bases and J by 3 bases; unmatched bases: 12. This CDR3 has 16 amino acids. CDR3 DNA: TGTGCCAGCAGCCTCCTCCAAGGACTAGCTGAAGAGACCCAGTACTTC. Protein: CASSLLQGLAEETQYF.

This clonotype was seen repeatedly, ten times or more. CDR3 sequence reads: CSASSWAGYEQYF. CDR3 bases: TGCAGTGCCTCTTCTTGGGCGGGTTACGAGCAGTACTTC. The chain employs TRBV20-1 and TRBJ2-7; TRBD2 is a possible D gene (5 bases). CDR3 length: 13 residues. Trimming stripped 6 bases from V and 4 bases from J, with 16 bases between. Per germline, CDR1 DFQATT and CDR2 SNEGSKA (reference sequence).

In its sample, this clonotype was seen many times. The rearrangement joins TRBV6-1 to TRBJ2-1; a possible D gene is TRBD2 (7 bases). The CDR3 totals 15 residues. V was cut by 5 bases and J by 4 bases, with 15 bases left in between. Germline V gives CDR1 MNHNS, CDR2 SASEGT. CDR3 amino acids: CASSYRGAPYNEQFF. In DNA, the CDR3 is TGTGCCAGCAGTTACCGGGGGGCGCCTTACAATGAGCAGTTCTTC.

This clonotype was seen repeatedly, ten times or more. The V call is TRBV13, the J call TRBJ2-5; 10 positions agree with TRBD2. The CDR3 contains 14 residues. V dropped 0 bases and J dropped 12; count of bases not matched to a gene: 7. The germline V gene has CDR1 PRHDT and CDR2 FYEKMQ (reference sequence). The CDR3 coding sequence is TGTGCCAGCAGCTTAGGACTAGCGGGGCGCGTGGAGTACTTC. Amino acid sequence: CASSLGLAGRVEYF.

V is TRBV10-1 and J is TRBJ2-1, with 10 bases aligning to TRBD1. Germline CDR1 is WNHNN and CDR2 is SYGVQD (reference sequence). The CDR3 runs to 16 residues. Unmatched junction bases numbered 2, after V lost 0 bases and J lost 3 bases. The CDR3 nucleotides read TGCGCCAGCAGTGAGTCATGGGACAGGGGCTACAATGAGCAGTTCTTC. It yields the protein CASSESWDRGYNEQFF.

This clonotype has ten or more counts. The V gene is TRBV27, the J gene TRBJ1-2, with a tentative D call TRBD1 (5 bases). Germline CDR1 reads MNHEY; CDR2 reads SMNVEV (reference sequence). The CDR3 loop spans 13 amino acids. Trimming pared 4 bases from V and 4 bases from J, leaving 10 bases between. The CDR3 region is CASSSGRPYGYTF. CDR3 coding DNA: TGTGCCAGCAGTTCGGGACGGCCCTATGGCTACACCTTC.